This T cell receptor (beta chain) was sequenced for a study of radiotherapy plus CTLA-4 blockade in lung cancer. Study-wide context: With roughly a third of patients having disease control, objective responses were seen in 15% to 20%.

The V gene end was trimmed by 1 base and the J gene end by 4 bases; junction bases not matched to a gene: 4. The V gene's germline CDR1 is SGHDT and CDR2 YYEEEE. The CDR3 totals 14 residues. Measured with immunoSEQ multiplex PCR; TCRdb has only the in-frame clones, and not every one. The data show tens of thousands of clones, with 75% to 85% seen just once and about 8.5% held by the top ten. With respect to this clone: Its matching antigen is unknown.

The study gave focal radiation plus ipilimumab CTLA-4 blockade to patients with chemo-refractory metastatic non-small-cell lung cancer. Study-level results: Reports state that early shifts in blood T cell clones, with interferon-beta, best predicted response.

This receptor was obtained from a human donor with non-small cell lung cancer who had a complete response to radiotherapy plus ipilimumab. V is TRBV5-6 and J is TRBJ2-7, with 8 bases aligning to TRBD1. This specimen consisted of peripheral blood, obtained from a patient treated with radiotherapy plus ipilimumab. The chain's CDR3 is CASSLTGGIYEQYF. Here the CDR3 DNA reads TGTGCCAGCAGCTTGACAGGGGGGATTTACGAGCAGTACTTC.